Listed here is a single T cell receptor beta chain. The antigen is undetermined. Using immunoSEQ multiplex PCR, the repertoire was profiled, and TCRdb retains in-frame clones only, with some absent. The sample holds 90,000 to 120,000 clones, about 90% seen once. CDR1 is SGHAT, CDR2 FQDESV, per germline (reference sequence). The CDR3 totals 13 residues. V was shortened by 1 base and J by 6 bases, with 9 bases between the two germline ends. The data stem from a study of T cell responses to AZD1222 COVID-19 vaccine. Points from the study as a whole: Spike-specific TCR breadth rose after two AZD1222 doses, and depth rose as well. Researchers took repertoire samples only after the peak T cell response had come.

J is TRBJ1-1 and V is TRBV11-1; unclear D gene. This clonotype was obtained from an adult who received the AZD1222 COVID-19 vaccine. The material sequenced was peripheral blood, taken 28 days after the second AZD1222 dose. This chain's CDR3 is CASSLGIGAEAFF. DNA for the CDR3: TGTGCCAGCAGCTTAGGGATTGGCGCTGAAGCTTTCTTT.